This entry lists 25 T cell receptor beta chains sequenced from one sample in a study of CD8 T cells in Susac syndrome. RNA amounts of roughly 0.5 to 1 ug underwent reverse transcription with random hexamers. Each CDR3 protein is one row after TCRdb ran MiXCR on the immunoSEQ multiplex PCR reads. This table holds 53,000 or so distinct CDR3 sequences, over 85% found once. Source material: CD8+ T cells from PBMCs. The source is a human donor in good health.

This chain uses TRBV27 with TRBJ2-7; TRBD2 matches 14 bases. The germline CDR1 and CDR2 sequences are MNHEY and SMNVEV (reference sequence). V lost 5 bases, J lost 4 bases, and 4 bases stayed unmatched. The CDR3 runs to 15 residues. The CDR3 sequence is CASSPGTSGSYEQYF. DNA for the CDR3: TGTGCCAGCAGTCCCGGGACTAGCGGGAGTTACGAGCAGTACTTC.

The chain employs TRBV3-1 and TRBJ2-1; D gene unclear. Germline V gives CDR1 LGHDT, CDR2 YNNKEL (reference sequence). Trimming cost V 0 bases and J 5 bases, with 5 bases left between them. The CDR3 spans 13 residues. CDR3 sequence: CASSQDPHNEQFF. The CDR3 DNA is TGTGCCAGCAGCCAAGACCCCCACAATGAGCAGTTCTTC.

The rearrangement links TRBV2 to TRBJ1-1; the match to TRBD1 covers 9 bases. V lost 6 bases to trimming and J lost 3 bases; unmatched junction nucleotides: 5. This CDR3 is built from 14 residues. Per the germline V gene, CDR1 is SNHLY and CDR2 is FYNNEI. The CDR3 protein is CASRGQGEDTEAFF. The DNA for the CDR3 is TGTGCCAGCAGGGGACAGGGAGAGGACACTGAAGCTTTCTTT. The variable domain in full, with the rest retrieved from reference TRBV2 and TRBJ1-1, is EPEVTQTPSHQVTQMGQEVILRCVPISNHLYFYWYRQILGQKVEFLVSFYNNEISEKSEIFDDQFSVERPDGSNFTLKIRSTKLEDSAMYFCASRGQGEDTEAFFGQGTRLTVV.

The CDR3 region has the DNA TGCAGCGTTGAAGGGGGCAGGGGCAATGAGCAGTTCTTC. Amino acid sequence: CSVEGGRGNEQFF. The chain links TRBV29-1 to TRBJ2-1; weak D call: TRBD1 (6 bases). CDR1 SQVTM and CDR2 ANQGSEA come from the germline V gene. CDR3 size: 13 residues. Trimming stripped 1 base from V and 6 bases from J, with 10 bases between.

The chain combines TRBV29-1 with TRBJ1-1; the D gene is possibly TRBD1 (6 bases). Deletions cut 5 bases from V and 5 bases from J, with 9 bases between. CDR3 length equals 11 residues. CDR1 SQVTM and CDR2 ANQGSEA come from the germline V gene. CDR3 amino acids: CSVRGATEAFF. DNA of the CDR3: TGCAGCGTTCGGGGGGCGACTGAAGCTTTCTTT.

This chain links TRBV14 with TRBJ1-3; D is uncertain. This CDR3 contains 12 residues. The V end was cut by 3 bases, the J end by 4 bases, with 4 bases between. CDR1 is SGHDN and CDR2 is FVKESK in the germline V gene. The CDR3 bases are TGTGCCAGCAGCCAGGGGGGAAACACCATATATTTT. Amino acids: CASSQGGNTIYF. The whole variable domain, remainder taken from reference TRBV14 and TRBJ1-3, is EAGVTQFPSHSVIEKGQTVTLRCDPISGHDNLYWYRRVMGKEIKFLLHFVKESKQDESGMPNNRFLAERTGGTYSTLKVQPAELEDSGVYFCASSQGGNTIYFGEGSWLTVV.

The chain employs TRBV6-5 and TRBJ1-1; D call uncertain. Trimming left V 6 bases short and J 6 bases short, with 14 bases between. The CDR3 runs to 13 residues. Germline lookup yields CDR1 MNHEY and CDR2 SVGAGI. Here the CDR3 reads CASRVTSGSEAFF. The CDR3 nucleotides are TGTGCCAGCAGAGTTACTTCGGGGTCTGAAGCTTTCTTT.

The chain couples TRBV20-1 to TRBJ2-1; the D is unclear. Germline values: CDR1 DFQATT, CDR2 SNEGSKA (reference sequence). V was trimmed by 5 bases and J by 10 bases, leaving 9 bases between them. The CDR3 contains 10 residues. CDR3 coding DNA: TGCAGTGCTCTCGTGGGGGAGCAGTTCTTC. This codes for CSALVGEQFF.

The chain joins TRBV5-4 to TRBJ2-2; unclear D gene. This CDR3 has 15 amino acids. V lost 0 bases to trimming and J lost 5 bases, with 11 bases between them. Germline values: CDR1 SGHNT, CDR2 YYREEE (reference sequence). DNA for the CDR3: TGTGCCAGCAGCTTGGAGAACGTTTGGACCGGGGAGCTGTTTTTT. This translates into CASSLENVWTGELFF.

This chain connects TRBV20-1 to TRBJ1-4; 7 bases map to TRBD1. The CDR3 extends over 14 amino acids. V shed 6 bases, J shed 7 bases, and the junction held 11 bases outside the gene matches. Germline loops: CDR1 DFQATT, CDR2 SNEGSKA (reference sequence). The CDR3 coding sequence is TGCAGTGCCTTTTGGCCAGGGGGGGCTGAAAAACTGTTTTTT. Its protein product is CSAFWPGGAEKLFF.

This clonotype was counted a single time. The chain is built from TRBV9 and TRBJ2-1; 9 nucleotides match TRBD1. Losses at the gene ends were 5 bases for V and 15 bases for J; bases not matched to a gene: 6. This CDR3 is built from 11 residues. CDR1 and CDR2 from the germline V gene are SGDLS and YYNGEE. As DNA, the CDR3 is TGTGCCAGCAGATCCCGGGACAGGGTGTTCTTC. Amino acids: CASRSRDRVFF.

CDR3: CASSQQGIPTYEQYF. The CDR3 coding sequence is TGCGCCAGCAGCCAGCAGGGAATTCCCACCTACGAGCAGTACTTC. V gene TRBV4-1 combines with J gene TRBJ2-7; a weak D match, TRBD1 (5 bases). This CDR3 is 15 amino acids long. V dropped 3 bases and J dropped 2 bases, with 14 bases sitting between them. Germline CDR1 MGHRA, CDR2 YSYEKL.

The chain is built from TRBV6-5 and TRBJ1-2; weak D call: TRBD1 (6 bases). The ends were cut back, 6 bases at V and 6 bases at J, with 17 bases in the middle. This CDR3 is 14 amino acids long. CDR1 is MNHEY, CDR2 SVGAGI, per germline. The CDR3 region is CASSLQGRGDGYTF. The CDR3 DNA sequence: TGTGCCAGCAGCCTCCAGGGGCGGGGGGATGGCTACACCTTC.

The rearrangement uses TRBV28 and TRBJ1-5; weak D call: TRBD1 (5 bases). V was trimmed by 7 bases and J by 0 bases, leaving 16 bases between them. Per germline, CDR1 MDHEN and CDR2 SYDVKM. CDR3 length equals 16 residues. The chain's CDR3 is CASITGESHSNQPQHF. In nucleotides, the CDR3 is TGTGCCAGCATAACAGGCGAAAGTCATAGCAATCAGCCCCAGCATTTT.

The V gene is TRBV5-6, the J gene TRBJ2-6; tentatively, D is TRBD2 (6 bases). Trimming took 4 bases from V and 3 from J, leaving 17 bases between them. Germline CDR1 reads SGHDT; CDR2 reads YYEEEE. This CDR3 has 17 amino acids. In DNA form, the CDR3 reads TGTGCCAGCAGCACCGGGACTTACCCCGGTGGGGCCAACGTCCTGACTTTC. Protein: CASSTGTYPGGANVLTF. Variable domain in full (rest from reference TRBV5-6 and TRBJ2-6): DAGVTQSPTHLIKTRGQQVTLRCSPKSGHDTVSWYQQALGQGPQFIFQYYEEEERQRGNFPDRFSGHQFPNYSSELNVNALLLGDSALYLCASSTGTYPGGANVLTFGAGSRLTVL.

This rearrangement joins TRBV15 to TRBJ1-1; D remains unclear. V shed 0 bases and J shed 1 base, with 6 bases lying between them. CDR1 and CDR2 from the germline V gene are LNHNV and YYDKDF (reference sequence). The CDR3 runs to 14 residues. The CDR3 loop is CATSRDRTNTEAFF. The CDR3 DNA sequence: TGTGCCACCAGCAGAGATCGAACGAACACTGAAGCTTTCTTT.

The chain carries TRBV29-1 and TRBJ2-7; no definite D call. V lost 2 bases to trimming and J lost 2 bases, with 7 bases between them. CDR3 length: 12 residues. Germline V gene sequence: CDR1 SQVTM, CDR2 ANQGSEA. The DNA for the CDR3 is TGCAGCGTTGAAATTCGAGCCTACGAGCAGTACTTC. This translates into CSVEIRAYEQYF.

The V and J genes are TRBV5-4 and TRBJ2-1, with unresolved D. Germline assignment: CDR1 SGHNT and CDR2 YYREEE (reference sequence). Trimming removed 0 bases from V and 10 bases from J, with 14 bases in between. This CDR3 contains 14 residues. CDR3 residues: CASSLGEVAREQFF. The CDR3 DNA sequence: TGTGCCAGCAGCTTGGGTGAAGTTGCCCGGGAGCAGTTCTTC.

V is TRBV24-1 and J is TRBJ2-2; D ambiguous. With 4 bases removed from V and 4 bases from J, the gap between germline ends came to 9 bases. This CDR3 spans 14 amino acids. In germline, CDR1 is KGHDR, CDR2 SFDVKD. Here the CDR3 reads CATSETLFTGELFF. The CDR3 DNA sequence: TGTGCCACCAGTGAAACCCTATTCACCGGGGAGCTGTTTTTT.

This chain joins TRBV20-1 and TRBJ1-1, with 7 positions matching TRBD1. CDR1 DFQATT and CDR2 SNEGSKA come from the germline V gene (reference sequence). This CDR3 comprises 13 residues. Losses at the gene ends were 2 bases for V and 8 bases for J; bases not matched to a gene: 8. The CDR3 protein is CSARTRDSSEAFF. For the CDR3, the DNA is TGCAGTGCTAGAACTAGGGACAGCTCAGAAGCTTTCTTT.

The rearrangement links TRBV9 to TRBJ1-5; D might be TRBD1 (6 bases). The CDR3 covers 15 residues. Germline V gives CDR1 SGDLS, CDR2 YYNGEE. V was shortened by 4 bases and J by 3 bases, with 14 bases between the two germline ends. The CDR3 nucleotides are TGTGCCAGCAGCTTACAGGGTAAGATCAATCAGCCCCAGCATTTT. This gives the protein CASSLQGKINQPQHF.

The chain combines TRBV29-1 with TRBJ2-6; D is uncertain. The CDR3 has 12 amino acids. Germline V gene sequence: CDR1 SQVTM, CDR2 ANQGSEA. V was trimmed by 5 bases and J by 4 bases, leaving 6 bases between them. CDR3 nucleotide sequence: TGCAGCGTTTCGTTGGGGGCCAACGTCCTGACTTTC. This codes for CSVSLGANVLTF.

The genes are TRBV9 and TRBJ2-7, with D unclear. The germline gives CDR1 SGDLS, CDR2 YYNGEE. This CDR3 spans 14 amino acids. Trimming stripped 0 bases from V and 0 bases from J, with 7 bases between. The CDR3 sequence is CASSVGDFSYEQYF. CDR3 nucleotide sequence: TGTGCCAGCAGCGTAGGAGACTTCTCCTACGAGCAGTACTTC.

This rearrangement joins TRBV28 to TRBJ1-2, with D tentatively TRBD1 (6 bases). Germline V lookup: CDR1 MDHEN, CDR2 SYDVKM. The length of the CDR3 is 15 residues. V was trimmed by 6 bases and J by 3 bases, leaving 17 bases between them. This chain's CDR3 is CASSPTGTYYYGYTF. In DNA form, the CDR3 reads TGTGCCAGCAGCCCAACAGGGACCTACTACTATGGCTACACCTTC.

This clonotype came up once. V usage is TRBV5-6 and J usage is TRBJ1-2; TRBD1 matches 8 bases. CDR1 is SGHDT, CDR2 YYEEEE, per germline. The V and J ends lost 4 bases and 9 bases, in that order; junction bases with no gene match: 8. This CDR3 region has 13 residues. DNA of the CDR3: TGTGCCAGCAGCGCGACAGGGGTCAGGAGCTACACCTTC. Amino acid sequence: CASSATGVRSYTF.